This passage covers 30 T cell receptor beta chains from one sample sequenced in a study of T cell responses to AZD1222 COVID-19 vaccine. The table came from immunoSEQ multiplex PCR; TCRdb's copy has only in-frame clones and leaves some out. The sample shows 110,000 or so clones, about 89% of them seen only once. The sample in question was peripheral blood, obtained on day 0 of AZD1222 vaccination. These receptors were obtained from an adult in good health.

The chain recombines TRBV6-5 with TRBJ1-1, with D possibly matching TRBD1 (5 bases). V lost 4 bases and J lost 5, with 14 bases in between. CDR3 length equals 14 residues. Germline V gives CDR1 MNHEY, CDR2 SVGAGI. CDR3 coding DNA: TGTGCCAGCAGTTGGGGCGGAGGCTGGACTGAAGCTTTCTTT. This encodes CASSWGGGWTEAFF.

CDR3 sequence reads: CSAAPGLELFF. Here the CDR3 DNA reads TGCAGTGCGGCACCAGGGTTAGAACTGTTTTTT. This chain joins TRBV20-1 and TRBJ1-4; a possible D gene is TRBD1 (5 bases). The CDR3 runs 11 residues. CDR1 and CDR2 from the germline V gene are DFQATT and SNEGSKA (reference sequence). V was cut by 6 bases and J by 12 bases, with 14 bases left in between.

This chain links TRBV15 with TRBJ1-1; D not resolved. Trimming pared 0 bases from V and 10 bases from J, leaving 15 bases between. The germline CDR1 and CDR2 sequences are LNHNV and YYDKDF (reference sequence). The CDR3 is 14 amino acids. CDR3 bases: TGTGCCACCAGCAGAGATTCCGAGGGAGTACGAGCTTTCTTT. It specifies CATSRDSEGVRAFF.

The chain joins TRBV18 to TRBJ2-1; 7 bases agree with TRBD1. This CDR3 has 17 amino acids. Germline trimming cut 1 base from V and 7 bases from J; bases unmatched to any gene: 13. Germline V gives CDR1 KGHSH, CDR2 LQKENI. The CDR3 protein is CASSPLSGTAPTNEQFF. CDR3 in DNA: TGTGCCAGCTCACCACTTTCCGGGACAGCACCGACTAATGAGCAGTTCTTC.

The chain combines TRBV25-1 with TRBJ1-1, with D perhaps TRBD1 (6 bases). Germline CDR1 and CDR2: MGHDK and SYGVNS. The CDR3 covers 15 residues. Trimming took 8 bases from V and 0 from J, leaving 16 bases between them. The CDR3 loop reads CASGEGGGLNTEAFF. For the CDR3, the DNA is TGTGCCAGCGGAGAGGGGGGCGGGTTGAACACTGAAGCTTTCTTT.

This clone was picked up a small number of times. The chain joins TRBV27 to TRBJ1-6; tentatively, D is TRBD1 (5 bases). The CDR3 runs to 14 residues. CDR1 and CDR2 from the germline V gene are MNHEY and SMNVEV (reference sequence). Trimming took 3 bases from V and 10 from J, leaving 13 bases between them. The CDR3 loop reads CASSFARGRSPLHF. CDR3 DNA sequence: TGTGCCAGCAGTTTTGCGAGGGGCAGGTCACCCCTCCACTTT.

The chain joins TRBV3-1 (or the pseudogene TRBV3-2) to TRBJ1-1, with no clear D. The germline V and J ends were trimmed by 1 base and 6 bases, with 15 bases remaining between them. This CDR3 contains 15 residues. Per germline, CDR1 LGHDT and CDR2 YNNKEL (reference sequence). The CDR3 bases are TGTGCCAGCAGCCAAGTTGAATCAGGAGTCTCTGAAGCTTTCTTT. The encoded protein is CASSQVESGVSEAFF.

The CDR3 region is CASRTNGQGWTEAFF. DNA of the CDR3: TGTGCCAGCAGAACTAACGGACAGGGGTGGACTGAAGCTTTCTTT. The rearrangement links TRBV3-1 (or the pseudogene TRBV3-2) to TRBJ1-1, with 9 bases matching TRBD1. The CDR3 contains 15 residues. Germline CDR1 LGHDT, CDR2 YNNKEL (reference sequence). V gave up 6 bases and J gave up 5 bases; unmatched junction bases: 10.

To note about this clone: Other DNA sequences of this sample code for an identical CDR3. J is TRBJ2-7 and V is TRBV30, with D uncertain. With 2 bases removed from V and 5 bases from J, the gap between germline ends came to 10 bases. CDR3 size: 12 residues. CDR1 is GTSNPN and CDR2 is SVGIG in the germline V gene (reference sequence). The CDR3 spells CAWSSLPHEQYF. DNA of the CDR3: TGTGCCTGGAGTTCCCTTCCCCACGAGCAGTACTTC.

The V call is TRBV18, the J call TRBJ2-2; TRBD2 might be the D (5 bases). The germline CDR1 and CDR2 sequences are KGHSH and LQKENI. Deletions cut 2 bases from V and 3 bases from J, with 7 bases between. The CDR3 has 14 amino acids. The CDR3 DNA sequence: TGTGCCAGCTCACCAATCGGGGACACCGGGGAGCTGTTTTTT. Translating gives CASSPIGDTGELFF. The whole variable domain, remainder taken from reference TRBV18 and TRBJ2-2, is NAGVMQNPRHLVRRRGQEARLRCSPMKGHSHVYWYRQLPEEGLKFMVYLQKENIIDESGMPKERFSAEFPKEGPSILRIQQVVRGDSAAYFCASSPIGDTGELFFGEGSRLTVL.

The V and J genes are TRBV7-9 and TRBJ2-2; 8 bases align to TRBD1. Germline lookup yields CDR1 SEHNR and CDR2 FQNEAQ (reference sequence). This CDR3 is 16 amino acids long. The trim removed 3 bases at V and 1 base at J, leaving 4 bases unmatched. CDR3 nucleotides: TGTGCCAGCAGCTTGCGGACAGGGCTGAACACCGGGGAGCTGTTTTTT. This encodes CASSLRTGLNTGELFF. Complete variable domain (other parts from reference TRBV7-9 and TRBJ2-2): DTGVSQNPRHKITKRGQNVTFRCDPISEHNRLYWYRQTLGQGPEFLTYFQNEAQLEKSRLLSDRFSAERPKGSFSTLEIQRTEQGDSAMYLCASSLRTGLNTGELFFGEGSRLTVL.

The chain employs TRBV27 and TRBJ1-6; D is perhaps TRBD1 (6 bases). The germline V and J ends were trimmed by 5 bases and 6 bases, with 14 bases remaining between them. Germline V gives CDR1 MNHEY, CDR2 SMNVEV (reference sequence). This CDR3 spans 15 amino acids. The CDR3 bases are TGTGCCAGCAGTCCCCTCAGGGGATCTAATTCACCCCTCCACTTT. Translation gives CASSPLRGSNSPLHF.

The chain recombines TRBV6-5 with TRBJ2-7, with D possibly being TRBD1 (6 bases). Germline assignment: CDR1 MNHEY and CDR2 SVGAGI. The CDR3 runs to 15 residues. V lost 6 bases to trimming and J lost 3 bases, with 18 bases between them. Here the CDR3 reads CASRELGTTDYEQYF. The CDR3 bases are TGTGCCAGCAGGGAGCTGGGGACAACTGACTACGAGCAGTACTTC.

The chain carries TRBV30 and TRBJ1-2; a possible D gene is TRBD1 (5 bases). The CDR3 runs to 13 residues. V shed 3 bases and J shed 6 bases, with 14 bases lying between them. Germline V gene sequence: CDR1 GTSNPN, CDR2 SVGIG (reference sequence). CDR3 in DNA: TGTGCCTGGAGCCACACAGGTTCCAATGGCTACACCTTC. It specifies CAWSHTGSNGYTF.

The rearrangement joins TRBV28 to TRBJ2-4; 7 bases map to TRBD2. CDR3 length equals 16 residues. Germline V gene lookup returns CDR1 MDHEN and CDR2 SYDVKM. Trimming took 6 bases from V and 1 from J; bases not matched to a gene: 9. For the CDR3, the DNA is TGTGCCAGCAGGGGACCGACTAGCCTGGCCAAAAACATTCAGTACTTC. Protein: CASRGPTSLAKNIQYF.

This rearrangement joins TRBV12-3 or TRBV12-4 to TRBJ1-1, with D maybe TRBD1 (5 bases). V was pared by 9 bases and J by 2 bases, with 13 bases between. The CDR3 contains 13 residues. CDR3: CASRLGLNTEAFF. In DNA form, the CDR3 reads TGTGCCAGTAGGCTGGGGCTAAACACTGAAGCTTTCTTT.

The J gene is TRBJ2-7, the V gene TRBV14, with D tentatively TRBD2 (5 bases). V was cut by 1 base and J by 5 bases, with 9 bases left in between. Germline V gene data show CDR1 as SGHDN and CDR2 as FVKESK. This CDR3 is 13 amino acids long. The CDR3 reads CASSQVRRDEQYF. CDR3 sequence (DNA): TGTGCCAGCAGCCAAGTTAGGCGGGACGAGCAGTACTTC.

This chain joins TRBV2 and TRBJ1-3, with unresolved D. This CDR3 has 16 residues. Trimming pared 2 bases from V and 0 bases from J, leaving 11 bases between. The germline V gene has CDR1 SNHLY and CDR2 FYNNEI. CDR3 bases: TGTGCCAGCAGTGAAATTTGGCAGAACTCTGGAAACACCATATATTTT. It yields the protein CASSEIWQNSGNTIYF. The full variable domain, its missing parts supplied by reference TRBV2 and TRBJ1-3, is EPEVTQTPSHQVTQMGQEVILRCVPISNHLYFYWYRQILGQKVEFLVSFYNNEISEKSEIFDDQFSVERPDGSNFTLKIRSTKLEDSAMYFCASSEIWQNSGNTIYFGEGSWLTVV.

V is TRBV9 and J is TRBJ1-2; D ambiguous. CDR3 length equals 15 residues. Trimming took 4 bases from V and 8 from J, leaving 21 bases between them. Germline V gene data show CDR1 as SGDLS and CDR2 as YYNGEE. DNA of the CDR3: TGTGCCAGCAGCCCCCAGAGTAGGGTAGCGGGGGGCTACACCTTC. Translating it yields CASSPQSRVAGGYTF.

The chain couples TRBV6-5 to TRBJ2-7; D is uncertain. This CDR3 region has 13 residues. V dropped 5 bases and J dropped 0 bases, with 8 bases sitting between them. Germline V CDR1 and CDR2: MNHEY, SVGAGI. The CDR3 nucleotides are TGTGCCAGCAGTCAACAGTCCTCCTACGAGCAGTACTTC. It encodes CASSQQSSYEQYF.

The gene calls are TRBV19 and TRBJ2-2; 7 nucleotides agree with TRBD1. J lost 3 bases, V lost 4 bases, and 14 bases had no gene match. This CDR3 spans 18 amino acids. From germline, CDR1 is LNHDA and CDR2 SQIVND (reference sequence). The CDR3 here is CASSTLRDSRTHTGELFF. CDR3 bases: TGTGCCAGTAGTACTTTGAGGGACAGCCGAACTCACACCGGGGAGCTGTTTTTT.

The CDR3 nucleotides read TGTGCCAGTAGTATGAGATCATCAAAGGGGGAGCAGTACTTC. This encodes CASSMRSSKGEQYF. The chain carries TRBV19 and TRBJ2-7, with a tentative D call TRBD1 (5 bases). The CDR3 loop spans 14 amino acids. CDR1 is LNHDA, CDR2 SQIVND, per germline (reference sequence). Trimming removed 3 bases at V and 7 bases at J, with 16 bases between.

This chain links TRBV11-2 with TRBJ1-1; D is uncertain. CDR3 size: 12 residues. The V end lost 5 bases, the J end lost 7 bases, and 11 bases lay between the germline ends. The germline gives CDR1 SGHAT, CDR2 FQNNGV. The CDR3 DNA sequence: TGTGCCAGCAGCACGCAGTCCGATGAAGCTTTCTTT. Its translation: CASSTQSDEAFF.

The chain is built from TRBV14 and TRBJ2-2, with D unresolved. There are 17 residues in the CDR3. The V gene lost 1 base and the J gene lost 3 bases, with 15 bases spanning the gap. CDR1 is SGHDN and CDR2 is FVKESK in the germline V gene. The CDR3 is CASSQVVGLADTGELFF. The CDR3 DNA is TGTGCCAGCAGCCAAGTGGTGGGGTTGGCTGACACCGGGGAGCTGTTTTTT.

The V gene is TRBV11-2, the J gene TRBJ2-7, with 10 bases matching TRBD2. This CDR3 is built from 16 residues. V was pared by 0 bases and J by 4 bases, with 6 bases of the junction left unmatched. The germline gives CDR1 SGHAT, CDR2 FQNNGV. The CDR3 DNA sequence: TGTGCCAGCAGCTTAGATCCTACTAGCGGGAAGTACGAGCAGTACTTC. Translated, it gives CASSLDPTSGKYEQYF. Full variable domain (outside the CDR3, taken from reference TRBV11-2 and TRBJ2-7): EAGVAQSPRYKIIEKRQSVAFWCNPISGHATLYWYQQILGQGPKLLIQFQNNGVVDDSQLPKDRFSAERLKGVDSTLKIQPAKLEDSAVYLCASSLDPTSGKYEQYFGPGTRLTVT.

The CDR3 DNA reads TGTGCCAGCAGTTCCGGGACAGGGGGCGCAGGCTATGGCTACACCTTC. This sequence encodes CASSSGTGGAGYGYTF. The chain combines TRBV28 with TRBJ1-2; 12 bases are shared with TRBD1. This CDR3 contains 16 residues. The germline gives CDR1 MDHEN, CDR2 SYDVKM. Unmatched junction bases numbered 7, after V lost 4 bases and J lost 4 bases.

This clone has a single count. The rearrangement joins TRBV15 to TRBJ2-5; the D is unclear. The CDR3 loop spans 15 amino acids. Trimming cost V 0 bases and J 2 bases, with 10 bases left between them. Per germline, CDR1 LNHNV and CDR2 YYDKDF (reference sequence). CDR3 in DNA: TGTGCCACCAGCAGAGATCCGAATGCACAAGAGACCCAGTACTTC. This encodes CATSRDPNAQETQYF.

The V and J genes are TRBV5-1 and TRBJ2-7, with D unresolved. Germline V CDR1 and CDR2: SGHRS, YFSETQ. V was pared by 4 bases and J by 0 bases, with 11 bases between. The CDR3 spans 14 residues. Written as DNA, the CDR3 is TGCGCCAGCAGCCCAGTGGGCAGCTCCTACGAGCAGTACTTC. This translates into CASSPVGSSYEQYF.

The chain couples TRBV19 to TRBJ1-5; TRBD1 matches at 11 bases. The V and J ends lost 5 bases and 1 base, in that order; junction bases with no gene match: 4. The CDR3 loop spans 16 amino acids. Germline CDR1 is LNHDA and CDR2 is SQIVND (reference sequence). The CDR3 coding sequence is TGTGCCAGTAGTGCGGACAGGGGGCAAAGCAATCAGCCCCAGCATTTT. Protein product: CASSADRGQSNQPQHF.

The chain has TRBV2 and TRBJ1-2; D possibly corresponds to TRBD1 (5 bases). With 1 base removed from V and 1 base from J, the gap between germline ends came to 13 bases. The germline V gene has CDR1 SNHLY and CDR2 FYNNEI. The CDR3 contains 16 residues. This chain's CDR3 is CASSEGAGPLNYGYTF. Written as DNA, the CDR3 is TGTGCCAGCAGTGAAGGGGCGGGGCCCCTTAACTATGGCTACACCTTC.